The present entry profiles one TCR beta chain with its context. Its antigen remains unidentified. TCRdb's table, derived via immunoSEQ multiplex PCR, lists solely in-frame clones and lacks some. The table records 130,000 or so clones, roughly 88% of them present only once. V lost 3 bases, J lost 0 bases, and 2 bases stayed unmatched. The CDR3 runs 14 residues. Germline CDR1 is SGDLS and CDR2 is YYNGEE. This record belongs to a study of T cell responses to AZD1222 COVID-19 vaccine. Study-wide results and caveats: Reportedly, close to half of spike-specific TCRs are directed against unmutated variant regions.

This TCR derives from an adult in good health. The V call is TRBV9, the J call TRBJ1-1; TRBD1 aligns across 7 bases. The sequencing used peripheral blood, collected on day 0 of AZD1222 vaccination. Written as DNA, the CDR3 is TGTGCCAGCAGCGCGGGACAGTTGAACACTGAAGCTTTCTTT. This codes for CASSAGQLNTEAFF.